This record covers a single TCR beta chain. Its binding antigen is unknown. Base qualities are not provided; no much larger clone lies one nucleotide away. Other DNA sequences within the sample encode an identical CDR3. TCRbeta CDR3 regions were amplified from genomic DNA by means of the immunoSEQ Assay, a bias-controlled multiplex PCR. Concerning the study's data processing: Within the assay, amplification of reference gene primers was used to estimate how many nucleated cells each sample contained. Sequence reads were collapsed and filtered to measure the absolute abundance of every unique TCRbeta CDR3 rearrangement. For each sample, productive Simpson clonality was calculated as the square root of Simpson's diversity index across productive rearrangements. Drawn from immuneACCESS, this table holds only the in-frame rearrangements with V and J called that TCRdb kept. Clones are partly lost; checked studies trace under half to an unresolved V gene and leave the rest unexplained. That table furnishes V, J and clone size, whereas the DNA furnished D and trimming. This sample gives about 120,000 clones in total; around 81% of them show up just once. The top ten clonotypes cover approximately 18% of the sample.

One collaborating source in Seattle enrolled patients during active infection and followed them longitudinally through the course of disease. The collaborating institutions used their own protocols to collect whole blood in K2EDTA tubes. For TCRbeta analysis, collaborators shipped samples as frozen whole blood, isolated PBMCs, or DNA extracted from either of those sample types. The data were taken from a study of blood T cell repertoires in COVID-19 (dated by TCRdb to the early 2020s). For context, the study as a whole: Samples from collaborators originated in the United States, Italy and Spain and spanned both the acute and convalescent phases of COVID-19. The prospective study material was composed of cDNA or gDNA derived from T cells, B-cell-depleted T cells, or PBMCs. Deeply sampled blood TCRbeta repertoires from subjects exposed to, actively infected with, or recovered from COVID-19 were included in the dataset. The repertoires were released in a freely available public database meant as a resource for research on the immune response to SARS-CoV-2. Samples were obtained from the ongoing ImmuneRACE study (first 160 participants) and from about 1,300 subjects provided by 6 global collaborators. Sample metadata almost always included a de-identified subject ID, COVID-19 status, age in years and sex. Where available, HLA class I and class II types were obtained from metadata supplied by the sample provider rather than from assay-based typing. The study at large found these results: Clinical and demographic metadata were provided uncurated, with the amount varying by source and participant.

The CDR3, cysteine through phenylalanine, is 13 amino acids long. The DNA shown is the 39-base CDR3, in frame from base 1. Trimming at the junction amounts to 4 bases on V and 3 bases on J, and the germline ends lie 9 bases apart. The germline V gene provides CDR1 SGHVS and CDR2 FQNEAQ. The clonotype originates from a man under 40 with COVID-19, enrolled during active disease. The chain is encoded by TRBV7-8 joined to TRBJ2-5, and TRBD2 may be the D gene, going by 5 matching bases. Sequencing was performed on peripheral blood. The DNA sequence is as follows: TGTGCCAGCAGCTCTCAGCGGAAAGAGACCCAGTACTTC. This is translated as CASSSQRKETQYF.